These T cell receptor beta chains were read from a single sample in a study of OX40 agonist ivuxolimab in advanced cancers. The repertoire was sequenced with immunoSEQ multiplex PCR; TCRdb's copy has only in-frame clones and lacks some. The sample contains 39,000 or so clones, roughly nine tenths of which appear only once. Sequenced here: CD4+ or CD8+ T cells sorted from blood, sampled in a trial of the OX40 agonist ivuxolimab. These receptors were obtained from an adult with an advanced solid tumor such as melanoma, head and neck, liver or kidney cancer. Both conserved end residues are part of each CDR3. Expanded clones are given a class, and other clones once, few, many or no size at all.

. | TRBV5-1 | CASSLLAGGFNEQFF
. | TRBV7-2 | CASSLKGGLQPQHF
. | TRBV7-9 | CASSLVSGTGRNEQFF
. | TRBV7-9 | CASSFRGDTQYF
few | TRBV19 | CASSVRLANYGYTF
. | TRBV5-6 | CASSSGTGYNSPLHF
. | TRBV25-1 | CASTGPPGQGARGNTIYF
. | TRBV13 | CASSVNYEQYF
. | TRBV5-8 | CASSPEPGQGRVNNQPQHF
. | TRBV6-5 | CASNPGGGGYTEAFF
. | TRBV5-6 | CASSLVLGTANYGYTF
. | TRBV7-9 | CASSLANQPQHF
once | TRBV27 | CASSLGRVGEKLFF
. | TRBV11-3 | CASSSGQIRDSYEQYF
few | TRBV5-6 | CASSLPADSSGNTIYF
. | TRBV29-1 | CSVQGLAGTYEQYF
. | TRBV23-1 | CASSQRTGSTTHPPNQPQHF
once | TRBV5-5 | CASSFTDTQYF
. | TRBV4-3 | CASSQDGDSRNYGYTF
. | TRBV5-6 | CASSLPVNTEAFF
once | TRBV4-2 | CASSQGTGGSGGYNEQFF
. | TRBV11-3 | CASSLGGGSTEAFF
. | TRBV6-5 | CASSYRSAYGYTF
. | TRBV11-3 | CASSVRDTRENTIYF